This TCR beta chain was captured by sequencing in a study of sequential checkpoint blockade in melanoma. Looking at the study overall: After both sequences, patients received maintenance nivolumab.

Measured with immunoSEQ multiplex PCR; TCRdb has only the in-frame clones, and not every one. The table has fewer than 4,500 clones, roughly 59% seen once. As for treatment: randomized to nivolumab then ipilimumab (arm A) or the reverse (arm B). No patient had prior DNA-damaging chemotherapy. V was pared by 2 bases and J by 5 bases, with 10 bases between. Germline values: CDR1 MNHEY, CDR2 SMNVEV (reference sequence). The CDR3 covers 14 residues. The sequence was collected from a human patient with melanoma. Some clones in this sample may be carry-over from other donors' samples. This sample comprised CD8+ T cells sorted from blood (inferred from file names), obtained from a patient given nivolumab and ipilimumab in sequence. The J gene is TRBJ2-1, the V gene TRBV27; D gene ambiguous. The CDR3 nucleotides are TGTGCCAGCAGTTTAGGTAGTCCGGACAATGAGCAGTTCTTC. This sequence encodes CASSLGSPDNEQFF.